What follows are 14 T cell receptor beta chains derived from one specimen sequenced in a study of cytomegalovirus exposure and HLA in healthy donors. Clones were sequenced by immunoSEQ multiplex PCR, and TCRdb holds only the in-frame ones, with some missing. Of over 200,000 clones in the sample, 83% were seen once. The source material was PBMCs. These TCRs come from a woman between 18 and 29 years old in good health and CMV-seronegative.

The rearrangement links TRBV5-3 to TRBJ2-1, with 15 bases aligning to TRBD2. TRBV5-3 counts as an open reading frame of uncertain function. After removal of 4 bases from V and 0 bases from J, the junction contained 5 bases not matched to a gene. This CDR3 region has 18 residues. CDR3 protein: CARSLGLAGGSSYNEQFF. CDR3 bases: TGTGCCAGAAGCCTGGGACTAGCGGGAGGAAGCTCCTACAATGAGCAGTTCTTC.

The chain carries TRBV5-1 and TRBJ1-4; 7 nucleotides align to TRBD1. With 0 bases clipped from V and 2 bases from J, the junction kept 4 bases outside the gene matches. There are 16 residues in the CDR3. Germline CDR1 reads SGHRS; CDR2 reads YFSETQ. The CDR3 DNA follows: TGCGCCAGCAGCTTGGGGCTGGGACAGACTAATGAAAAACTGTTTTTT. Translated, it gives CASSLGLGQTNEKLFF.

The V call is TRBV6-5, the J call TRBJ1-1; the D gene is possibly TRBD1 (6 bases). Germline loops: CDR1 MNHEY, CDR2 SVGAGI. With 2 bases removed from V and 7 bases from J, the gap between germline ends came to 20 bases. The CDR3 covers 16 residues. Here the CDR3 reads CASSYAAGATLFEAFF. CDR3 coding DNA: TGTGCCAGCAGTTACGCGGCAGGGGCTACCCTTTTTGAAGCTTTCTTT.

The chain links TRBV2 to TRBJ2-3, with D possibly matching TRBD2 (5 bases). The CDR3 contains 14 residues. CDR1 is SNHLY, CDR2 FYNNEI, per germline. Trimming cost V 4 bases and J 3 bases, with 11 bases left between them. The CDR3 bases are TGTGCCAGCAGTGCTTTTGGCGGGACAGATACGCAGTATTTT. Its protein is CASSAFGGTDTQYF. The full variable domain, its missing parts supplied by reference TRBV2 and TRBJ2-3, is EPEVTQTPSHQVTQMGQEVILRCVPISNHLYFYWYRQILGQKVEFLVSFYNNEISEKSEIFDDQFSVERPDGSNFTLKIRSTKLEDSAMYFCASSAFGGTDTQYFGPGTRLTVL.

The chain is built from TRBV13 and TRBJ2-1; 9 positions match TRBD1. V shed 6 bases and J 15 bases; nucleotides not matched to a gene: 9. This CDR3 has 12 residues. CDR1 is PRHDT and CDR2 is FYEKMQ in the germline V gene (reference sequence). The CDR3 DNA follows: TGTGCCAGCAGTCAAACGGGACAGGGACTGTTCTTC. Translated: CASSQTGQGLFF. The full variable domain, its missing parts supplied by reference TRBV13 and TRBJ2-1, is AAGVIQSPRHLIKEKRETATLKCYPIPRHDTVYWYQQGPGQDPQFLISFYEKMQSDKGSIPDRFSAQQFSDYHSELNMSSLELGDSALYFCASSQTGQGLFFGPGTRLTVL.

The genes are TRBV6-6 and TRBJ2-1, with D unresolved. Germline CDR1 and CDR2: MNHNY and SVGAGI (reference sequence). The CDR3 covers 12 residues. The ends were cut back, 0 bases at V and 8 bases at J, with 5 bases in the middle. Here the CDR3 DNA reads TGTGCCAGCAGTTACTCCCCGGATGAGCAGTTCTTC. It codes for CASSYSPDEQFF.

The chain uses TRBV6-6 and TRBJ2-1; D is possibly TRBD1 (5 bases). V lost 6 bases, J lost 8 bases, and 17 bases lay in between. Per germline, CDR1 MNHNY and CDR2 SVGAGI (reference sequence). The CDR3 extends over 14 amino acids. The CDR3 DNA is TGTGCCAGCAGACAAATGGGGCCGGTCTATGAGCAGTTCTTC. Its protein is CASRQMGPVYEQFF.

This rearrangement joins TRBV15 to TRBJ1-6; D is perhaps TRBD1 (6 bases). This CDR3 spans 16 amino acids. Germline V gene data show CDR1 as LNHNV and CDR2 as YYDKDF (reference sequence). Deletions cut 0 bases from V and 6 bases from J, with 12 bases between. CDR3 sequence (DNA): TGTGCCACCAGCAGAGAGAGCCCGGGGGCTAATTCACCCCTCCACTTT. Translation gives CATSRESPGANSPLHF.

The rearrangement links TRBV7-6 to TRBJ1-2; D is ambiguous. The CDR3 is 16 amino acids. Germline V lookup: CDR1 SGHVS, CDR2 FNYEAQ. Trimming removed 3 bases from V and 3 bases from J, with 17 bases in between. The CDR3 nucleotides are TGTGCCAGCAGCTTGGCCGAGGGCCGTGAGTACTATGGCTACACCTTC. This encodes CASSLAEGREYYGYTF.

The V call is TRBV6-1, the J call TRBJ1-2; D is perhaps TRBD1 (5 bases). In germline, CDR1 is MNHNS, CDR2 SASEGT. The CDR3 runs 14 residues. Trimming removed 5 bases at V and 2 bases at J, with 12 bases between. CDR3 in amino acids: CASSLLRDNYGYTF. CDR3 coding DNA: TGTGCCAGCAGTCTCCTCCGGGACAACTATGGCTACACCTTC.

CDR3 protein: CASSVKTGANSGNTIYF. The CDR3 DNA is TGTGCCAGCTCAGTCAAAACCGGGGCGAACTCTGGAAACACCATATATTTT. This rearrangement joins TRBV18 to TRBJ1-3, with TRBD1 as a possible D gene (5 bases). Germline lookup yields CDR1 KGHSH and CDR2 LQKENI. CDR3 length equals 17 residues. Between the trimmed V and J ends, which lost 5 bases and 0 bases, there was a span of 17 bases. Based on the CDR3 plus reference TRBV18 and TRBJ1-3, the full variable domain is NAGVMQNPRHLVRRRGQEARLRCSPMKGHSHVYWYRQLPEEGLKFMVYLQKENIIDESGMPKERFSAEFPKEGPSILRIQQVVRGDSAAYFCASSVKTGANSGNTIYFGEGSWLTVV.

This clone occurred many times. This CDR3 reads CASNIRGTQHF. For the CDR3, the DNA is TGTGCCAGCAACATCAGGGGGACCCAGCATTTT. This sequence joins TRBV28 and TRBJ1-5; TRBD1 matches at 7 bases. Germline values: CDR1 MDHEN, CDR2 SYDVKM. The CDR3 is 11 amino acids. After removal of 7 bases from V and 11 bases from J, the junction contained 5 bases not matched to a gene.

V and J are TRBV7-6 and TRBJ1-6; the D gene is possibly TRBD1 (6 bases). CDR1 and CDR2 (germline): SGHVS, FNYEAQ. The CDR3 is 14 residues long. The V end lost 5 bases, the J end lost 7 bases, and 12 bases lay between the germline ends. The CDR3 protein is CASSQDSTNSPLHF. The DNA of the CDR3 is TGTGCCAGCAGCCAGGACAGCACAAATTCACCCCTCCACTTT.

The chain is built from TRBV29-1 and TRBJ2-1, with D unclear. CDR3 length: 13 amino acids. The V gene's germline CDR1 is SQVTM and CDR2 ANQGSEA. V lost 8 bases, J lost 7 bases, and 18 bases lay in between. The CDR3 loop is CSCHEHRWNEQFF. CDR3 sequence (DNA): TGCAGCTGCCACGAGCATCGGTGGAATGAGCAGTTCTTC.